This paragraph reports one T cell receptor beta chain. What it recognizes is unknown. PCR involved 60 Vbeta and 13 Jbeta primers. Assay used: immunoSEQ multiplex PCR; TCRdb lists only in-frame clones, some missing. The sample records around 120,000 clones, 60% to 85% being singletons. The sample is drawn from a study of cytomegalovirus exposure and HLA in healthy donors. Broader study findings: It is likely that the observed cluster of highly shared sequence variants was a sequencing artifact.

The clonotype comes from a woman aged 40 to 50 in good health and CMV-seropositive. The sample comprised PBMCs.

In DNA form, the CDR3 reads TGCGCCAGCTCCGGGGAGGGGGGTTCGAGGACTGAAGCTTTCTTT. It is translated as CASSGEGGSRTEAFF. The chain uses TRBV5-1 and TRBJ1-1; a weak D match, TRBD1 (6 bases). Trimming took 7 bases from V and 5 from J, leaving 21 bases between them. Per germline, CDR1 SGHRS and CDR2 YFSETQ. There are 15 residues in the CDR3.